Listed here are 27 T cell receptor beta chains from one sample, sequenced in a study of blood T cell repertoires in COVID-19. The repertoire was sequenced with immunoSEQ multiplex PCR; TCRdb's copy has only in-frame clones and lacks some. The table includes about 79,000 clones, about 87% detected once. Sequencing was carried out using peripheral blood. These TCRs come from a man in his forties or fifties with active COVID-19.

V is TRBV2 and J is TRBJ2-1; D may be TRBD1 (6 bases). From germline, CDR1 is SNHLY and CDR2 FYNNEI. Trimming took off 2 bases at V and 8 bases at J, with 13 bases between the two ends. The CDR3 loop spans 14 amino acids. In nucleotides, the CDR3 is TGTGCCAGCAGTGAAAACAGGGCTGGCTATGAGCAGTTCTTC. Translating it yields CASSENRAGYEQFF.

This sequence joins TRBV7-2 and TRBJ2-1; 12 nucleotides match TRBD2. This CDR3 is built from 15 residues. The germline gives CDR1 SGHTA, CDR2 FQGNSA. V trimming: 5 bases; J trimming: 3 bases; junction bases outside the gene matches: 2. The CDR3 bases are TGTGCCAGCAGCCCACTAGCGGGGGGCTACAATGAGCAGTTCTTC. Amino acids: CASSPLAGGYNEQFF.

This sequence joins TRBV13 and TRBJ2-1, with D unclear. Trimming removed 5 bases at V and 5 bases at J, with 16 bases between. This CDR3 region has 15 residues. The germline gives CDR1 PRHDT, CDR2 FYEKMQ (reference sequence). The CDR3 DNA is TGTGCCAGCAGCCCCCAACTACTGGCGGACAATGAGCAGTTCTTC. Translating it yields CASSPQLLADNEQFF. Drawing the rest from reference TRBV13 and TRBJ2-1, the complete variable domain is AAGVIQSPRHLIKEKRETATLKCYPIPRHDTVYWYQQGPGQDPQFLISFYEKMQSDKGSIPDRFSAQQFSDYHSELNMSSLELGDSALYFCASSPQLLADNEQFFGPGTRLTVL.

In its sample, this clone was seen a few times. The rearrangement links TRBV7-9 to TRBJ1-5; 7 nucleotides line up with TRBD1. The junction had 8 bases not matched to a gene; V was cut back by 4 bases and J by 2 bases. The CDR3 sequence is 16 residues long. Germline V CDR1 and CDR2: SEHNR, FQNEAQ (reference sequence). CDR3 DNA: TGTGCCAGCAGCTCCGGGACAGTGTTGGGCAATCAGCCCCAGCATTTT. This encodes CASSSGTVLGNQPQHF.

On this clone: This sample also contains other DNA sequences that code for the same CDR3. The chain joins TRBV5-1 to TRBJ2-1, with D possibly matching TRBD1 (5 bases). V was trimmed by 4 bases and J by 3 bases, leaving 11 bases between them. Germline CDR1 SGHRS, CDR2 YFSETQ. The CDR3 loop spans 14 amino acids. CDR3 protein: CASSVGQDYNEQFF. The CDR3 DNA is TGCGCCAGCAGCGTAGGACAAGACTACAATGAGCAGTTCTTC.

This clone has just one count. This chain connects TRBV6-2 or TRBV6-3 to TRBJ1-3; D call uncertain. The germline V gene has CDR1 MNHEY and CDR2 SVGEGT. The CDR3 has 14 residues. Trimming stripped 3 bases from V and 1 base from J, with 7 bases between. The CDR3 DNA sequence: TGTGCCAGCAGTTATATCCGTTCTGGAAACACCATATATTTT. It encodes CASSYIRSGNTIYF.

V gene TRBV3-1 (or the pseudogene TRBV3-2) combines with J gene TRBJ2-4; weak D call: TRBD1 (5 bases). V dropped 0 bases and J dropped 8 bases, with 20 bases sitting between them. Germline CDR1 reads LGHDT; CDR2 reads YNNKEL (reference sequence). The CDR3 has 17 residues. This chain's CDR3 is CASSQDLGAAERYIQYF. CDR3 coding DNA: TGTGCCAGCAGCCAAGACCTAGGGGCCGCGGAGAGGTACATTCAGTACTTC.

The V call is TRBV2, the J call TRBJ2-3; 10 bases line up with TRBD2. Germline-derived CDR1 and CDR2 are SNHLY and FYNNEI. J was trimmed by 3 bases and V by 7 bases; bases with no gene match: 7. The CDR3 is 15 amino acids. The CDR3 DNA reads as TGTGCCAGCAAGGCTAGCGGGGGAGGGACAGATACGCAGTATTTT. This translates into CASKASGGGTDTQYF.

The V call is TRBV4-3, the J call TRBJ2-7; 7 bases match TRBD1. Germline trimming cut 3 bases from V and 5 bases from J; bases unmatched to any gene: 16. The V gene's germline CDR1 is LGHNA and CDR2 YSLEER. The length of the CDR3 is 17 residues. The CDR3 DNA follows: TGCGCCAGCAGCCAGCACCCCCCCCGGGACAGTACTCACGAGCAGTACTTC. It encodes CASSQHPPRDSTHEQYF.

V gene TRBV19 combines with J gene TRBJ2-7, with 16 bases aligning to TRBD2. J gave up 2 bases and V 5 bases, and 15 bases lay outside the gene matches. Per the germline V gene, CDR1 is LNHDA and CDR2 is SQIVND (reference sequence). The CDR3 contains 20 residues. As DNA, the CDR3 is TGTGCCAGTAGTGCCAACCCGGGACTAGCGGGAGGGGAGAGAACCTACGAGCAGTACTTC. It yields the protein CASSANPGLAGGERTYEQYF.

The chain couples TRBV2 to TRBJ2-5; the D gene is possibly TRBD1 (6 bases). The CDR3 totals 13 residues. The germline CDR1 and CDR2 sequences are SNHLY and FYNNEI. V lost 7 bases and J lost 2, with 11 bases in between. CDR3: CASKDRRQETQYF. The CDR3 nucleotides read TGTGCCAGCAAGGACAGACGACAAGAGACCCAGTACTTC.

The chain combines TRBV7-9 with TRBJ1-2; 8 nucleotides match TRBD1. Germline CDR1 reads SEHNR; CDR2 reads FQNEAQ (reference sequence). This CDR3 has 17 amino acids. With V trimmed by 0 bases and J by 2 bases, 8 bases remained unmatched. The CDR3 region is CASSLANLTGANYGYTF. CDR3 in DNA: TGTGCCAGCAGCTTAGCGAACCTGACAGGGGCGAACTATGGCTACACCTTC. Looking up the rest from reference TRBV7-9 and TRBJ1-2 gives the full variable domain: DTGVSQNPRHKITKRGQNVTFRCDPISEHNRLYWYRQTLGQGPEFLTYFQNEAQLEKSRLLSDRFSAERPKGSFSTLEIQRTEQGDSAMYLCASSLANLTGANYGYTFGSGTRLTVV.

The chain carries TRBV18 and TRBJ1-2; 8 bases map to TRBD1. The germline V gene has CDR1 KGHSH and CDR2 LQKENI. J lost 0 bases, V lost 3 bases, and 6 bases had no gene match. This CDR3 is 16 amino acids long. CDR3 protein: CASSPMGQVSNYGYTF. The CDR3 DNA sequence: TGTGCCAGCTCACCGATGGGACAGGTCTCTAACTATGGCTACACCTTC.

This clone was seen a single time. Different DNA sequences within this sample yield the same CDR3. The V call is TRBV28, the J call TRBJ1-5; 9 positions match TRBD1. There are 15 residues in the CDR3. V trimming: 4 bases; J trimming: 3 bases; junction bases outside the gene matches: 4. CDR1 and CDR2 from the germline V gene are MDHEN and SYDVKM. CDR3 loop: CASSSGQGSNQPQHF. In nucleotides, the CDR3 is TGTGCCAGCAGTTCGGGACAGGGCTCCAATCAGCCCCAGCATTTT.

The chain joins TRBV4-1 to TRBJ2-2, with 7 bases that match TRBD2. The CDR3 runs 17 residues. V shed 4 bases, J shed 4 bases, and the junction held 12 bases outside the gene matches. CDR1 MGHRA and CDR2 YSYEKL come from the germline V gene. The CDR3, as DNA: TGCGCCAGCAGCCCCCAAGGACTAGTTACCCGCACCGGGGAGCTGTTTTTT. It encodes CASSPQGLVTRTGELFF.

This chain links TRBV7-3 with TRBJ2-1; 10 nucleotides line up with TRBD2. The CDR3 has 15 amino acids. Looked up from germline, CDR1 is SGHTA and CDR2 is FQGTGA. V lost 5 bases and J lost 4; bases outside the gene matches: 5. DNA of the CDR3: TGTGCCAGCAGCAGAAGGACTAGCGGTTACAATGAGCAGTTCTTC. Translating it yields CASSRRTSGYNEQFF. The full variable domain, with the rest looked up from reference TRBV7-3 and TRBJ2-1, is GAGVSQTPSNKVTEKGKYVELRCDPISGHTALYWYRQSLGQGPEFLIYFQGTGAADDSGLPNDRFFAVRPEGSVSTLKIQRTERGDSAVYLCASSRRTSGYNEQFFGPGTRLTVL.

The V call is TRBV24-1, the J call TRBJ2-7, with D maybe TRBD1 (5 bases). From germline, CDR1 is KGHDR and CDR2 SFDVKD. The length of the CDR3 is 14 residues. Between the trimmed V and J ends, which lost 4 bases and 2 bases, there was a span of 11 bases. The CDR3 region is CATSDLDSPYEQYF. The CDR3 coding sequence is TGTGCCACCAGTGACCTCGACAGCCCCTACGAGCAGTACTTC.

V usage is TRBV4-3 and J usage is TRBJ2-1; D uncertain. The germline V gene encodes CDR1 LGHNA and CDR2 YSLEER. The V and J ends lost 3 bases and 12 bases respectively, with 15 bases between them. The CDR3 is 13 amino acids. CDR3 sequence reads: CASSQTASRPQFF. CDR3 sequence (DNA): TGCGCCAGCAGCCAGACCGCTTCGCGGCCGCAGTTCTTC.

A few counts support this clone. The chain joins TRBV6-5 to TRBJ2-3; TRBD2 aligns across 8 bases. J lost 5 bases, V lost 4 bases, and 11 bases had no gene match. Germline CDR1 MNHEY, CDR2 SVGAGI. This CDR3 region has 16 residues. DNA for the CDR3: TGTGCCAGCAGTTCCTCCGGGACTAGTATGATAGATACGCAGTATTTT. Its protein product is CASSSSGTSMIDTQYF.

The gene calls are TRBV10-3 and TRBJ1-3; D might be TRBD1 (5 bases). This CDR3 comprises 16 residues. Looked up from germline, CDR1 is ENHRY and CDR2 is SYGVKD. V was pared by 4 bases and J by 0 bases, with 13 bases between. The CDR3 sequence is CAISGMDTSSGNTIYF. For the CDR3, the DNA is TGTGCCATCAGTGGGATGGACACAAGCTCTGGAAACACCATATATTTT.

In this sample, this clone turned up a few times. V usage is TRBV4-1 and J usage is TRBJ2-1, with 10 bases lining up with TRBD2. The length of the CDR3 is 17 residues. J gave up 7 bases and V 0 bases, and 9 bases lay outside the gene matches. CDR1 and CDR2 (germline): MGHRA, YSYEKL. The CDR3 DNA sequence: TGCGCCAGCAGCCAAGAAAGGCCCAGCGGGAGGGATAATGAGCAGTTCTTC. This gives the protein CASSQERPSGRDNEQFF.

This chain uses TRBV19 with TRBJ2-7, with 7 positions matching TRBD2. Per germline, CDR1 LNHDA and CDR2 SQIVND (reference sequence). The CDR3 sequence is 14 residues long. Trimming at V came to 1 base and at J to 1 base, leaving 1 base not matched to a gene. This chain's CDR3 is CASSIAGLSYEQYF. In nucleotides, the CDR3 is TGTGCCAGTAGTATAGCGGGACTATCCTACGAGCAGTACTTC.

The chain uses TRBV4-1 and TRBJ2-7, with 11 bases lining up with TRBD2. The CDR3 runs 18 residues. The V gene end was trimmed by 3 bases and the J gene end by 1 base; junction bases not matched to a gene: 11. Germline values: CDR1 MGHRA, CDR2 YSYEKL. The CDR3 DNA follows: TGCGCCAGCAGCCATGTTACTAGCGGGGGACCGCTTTCCTACGAGCAGTACTTC. Its translation is CASSHVTSGGPLSYEQYF.

The chain uses TRBV6-4 and TRBJ1-6; D not resolved. Germline lookup yields CDR1 MRHNA and CDR2 SNTAGT. V lost 3 bases and J lost 0, with 21 bases in between. The CDR3 covers 20 residues. The CDR3 DNA reads as TGTGCCAGCAGTGAAGTGAGGGATATAACACCGAGCTCCTATAATTCACCCCTCCACTTT. Its protein is CASSEVRDITPSSYNSPLHF.

The rearrangement uses TRBV11-2 and TRBJ1-5; D remains ambiguous. The CDR3 is 13 amino acids. V dropped 1 base and J dropped 4 bases, with 5 bases sitting between them. From germline, CDR1 is SGHAT and CDR2 FQNNGV. The CDR3 spells CASSLGTNQPQHF. Here the CDR3 DNA reads TGTGCCAGCAGCTTAGGGACTAATCAGCCCCAGCATTTT. Together with reference TRBV11-2 and TRBJ1-5, the CDR3 gives the full variable domain: EAGVAQSPRYKIIEKRQSVAFWCNPISGHATLYWYQQILGQGPKLLIQFQNNGVVDDSQLPKDRFSAERLKGVDSTLKIQPAKLEDSAVYLCASSLGTNQPQHFGDGTRLSIL.

The chain joins TRBV12-5 to TRBJ1-3; D gene ambiguous. V was clipped by 7 bases and J by 4 bases, with 8 bases between them. In germline, CDR1 is LGHNT, CDR2 FRNRAP. CDR3 length equals 12 residues. For the CDR3, the DNA is TGTGCTAGTGCCGAGGTCGGAAACACCATATATTTT. This translates into CASAEVGNTIYF.

The chain couples TRBV2 to TRBJ2-3, with 9 bases that match TRBD1. Germline-derived CDR1 and CDR2 are SNHLY and FYNNEI. This CDR3 contains 15 residues. Losses at the gene ends were 5 bases for V and 6 bases for J; bases not matched to a gene: 9. The chain's CDR3 is CASSQNRGQTDTQYF. The CDR3 bases are TGTGCCAGCAGTCAAAACAGGGGGCAAACGGATACGCAGTATTTT.